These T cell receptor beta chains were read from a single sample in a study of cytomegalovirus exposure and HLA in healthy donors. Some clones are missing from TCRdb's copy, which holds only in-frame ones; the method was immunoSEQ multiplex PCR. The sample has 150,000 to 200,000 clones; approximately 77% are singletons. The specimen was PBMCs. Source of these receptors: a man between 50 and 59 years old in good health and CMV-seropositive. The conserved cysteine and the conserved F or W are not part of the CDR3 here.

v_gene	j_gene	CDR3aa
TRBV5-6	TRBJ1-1	ASRWTGNTEAF
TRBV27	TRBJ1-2	ASKTQGIGYT
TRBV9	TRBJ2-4	ASSVGQGYNIQY
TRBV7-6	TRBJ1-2	ASSLQPVGGRDYGYT
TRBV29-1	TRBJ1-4	SVESRTNEKLF
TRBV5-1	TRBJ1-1	ASSLETGANTEAF
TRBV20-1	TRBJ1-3	SAWTGNTIY
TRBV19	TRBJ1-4	ASSLLTGAVVKLF
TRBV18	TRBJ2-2	ASSPRQVSDANTGELF
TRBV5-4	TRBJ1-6	ASSLDRVPNSPLH
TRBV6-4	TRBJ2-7	ASSLPSGGYEQY
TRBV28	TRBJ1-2	ASSPSGQGRGYT
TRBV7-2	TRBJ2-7	ASSWRQVSSYEQY
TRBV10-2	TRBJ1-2	ASHRGPNYGYT
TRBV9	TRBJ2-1	ASSAWTDYYNEQF
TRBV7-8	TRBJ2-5	ASSLTSGGETQY
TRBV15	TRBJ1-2	ATSSRTGRVGYGYT
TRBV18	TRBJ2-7	ASSPSAGERYEQY
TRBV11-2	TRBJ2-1	ASSFRGSYNEQF
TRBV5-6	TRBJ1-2	ASSFRSGDGYT
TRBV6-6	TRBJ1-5	ASRDGQGGNQPQH
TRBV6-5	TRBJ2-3	ASGEGQGDTQY
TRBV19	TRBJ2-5	ASSTIAGGLATQY
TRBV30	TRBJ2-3	AWSKVAGATDTQY
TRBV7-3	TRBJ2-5	ASSLTNRPGETQY
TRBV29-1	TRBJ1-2	SVEGSVRDDYGYT
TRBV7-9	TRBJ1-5	ASSLDRARDQPQH
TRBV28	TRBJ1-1	ANEGRNTEAF
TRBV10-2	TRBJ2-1	ASSRGQVYNEQF
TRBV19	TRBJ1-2	ASSTTVANYGYT
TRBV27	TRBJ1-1	ASSLHDSNTEAF
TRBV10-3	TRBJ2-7	AISESRREGTSYEQY
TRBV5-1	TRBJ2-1	ASRTSGVYNEQF
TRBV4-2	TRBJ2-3	ASSQPGTSEGFTDTQY
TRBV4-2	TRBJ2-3	ASSQEGVAGGVDTQY
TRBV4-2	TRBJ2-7	ASSPYDRSYEQY
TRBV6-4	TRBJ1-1	ASSGGQGEAF
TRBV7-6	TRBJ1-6	ASSLVPSSYNSPLH
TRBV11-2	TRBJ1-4	ASSQTPTGQSLF
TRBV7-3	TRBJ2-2	ASSPPGTHTGELF
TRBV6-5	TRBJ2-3	ASSLDYTDTQY
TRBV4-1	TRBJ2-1	ASSQEPLIRGNEQF
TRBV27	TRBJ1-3	ASSLRRAGNTIY
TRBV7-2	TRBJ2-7	ASSLQVPTAPYEQY
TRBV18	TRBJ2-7	ASSPGRYEQY
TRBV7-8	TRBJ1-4	ASSIRRWTDLNEKLF
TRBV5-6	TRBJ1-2	ASSILPGTGGDGYT
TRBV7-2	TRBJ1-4	ASSFAGEKLF
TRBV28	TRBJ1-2	ASSLHLAGGSGYT
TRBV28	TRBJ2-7	ASRSLTEQY
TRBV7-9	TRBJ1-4	ASSLGLGAREKLF
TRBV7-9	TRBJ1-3	ASSLKEVTRGNTIY
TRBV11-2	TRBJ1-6	ASSEQGEIYNSPLH
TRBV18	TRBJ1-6	ASSPLGQGDSPLH